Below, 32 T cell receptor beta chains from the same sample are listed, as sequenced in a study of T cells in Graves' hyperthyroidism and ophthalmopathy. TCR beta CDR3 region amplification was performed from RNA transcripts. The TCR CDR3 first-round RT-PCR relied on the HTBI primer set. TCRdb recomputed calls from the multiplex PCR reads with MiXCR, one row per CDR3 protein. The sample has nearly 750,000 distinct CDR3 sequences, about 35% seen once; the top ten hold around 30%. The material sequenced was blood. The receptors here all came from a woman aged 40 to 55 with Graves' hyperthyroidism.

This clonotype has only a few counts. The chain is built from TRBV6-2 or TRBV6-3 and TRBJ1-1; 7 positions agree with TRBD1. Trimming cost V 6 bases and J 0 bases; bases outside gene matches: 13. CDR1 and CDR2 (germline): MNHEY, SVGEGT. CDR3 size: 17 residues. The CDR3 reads CASRDRQGLGLNTEAFF. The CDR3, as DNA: TGTGCCAGCAGGGACAGACAGGGATTGGGATTGAACACTGAAGCTTTCTTT.

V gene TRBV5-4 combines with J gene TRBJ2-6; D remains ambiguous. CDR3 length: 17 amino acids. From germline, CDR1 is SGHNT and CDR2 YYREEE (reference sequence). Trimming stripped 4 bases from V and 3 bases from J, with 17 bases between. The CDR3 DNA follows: TGTGCCAGCAGCCCAAACCCCGGCTTGGGTGGGGCCAACGTCCTGACTTTC. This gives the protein CASSPNPGLGGANVLTF. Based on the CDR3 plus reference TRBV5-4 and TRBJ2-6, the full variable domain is ETGVTQSPTHLIKTRGQQVTLRCSSQSGHNTVSWYQQALGQGPQFIFQYYREEENGRGNFPPRFSGLQFPNYSSELNVNALELDDSALYLCASSPNPGLGGANVLTFGAGSRLTVL.

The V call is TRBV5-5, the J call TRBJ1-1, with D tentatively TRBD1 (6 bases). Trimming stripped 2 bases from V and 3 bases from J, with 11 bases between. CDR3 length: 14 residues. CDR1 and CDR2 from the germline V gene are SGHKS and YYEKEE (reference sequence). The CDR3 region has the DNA TGTGCCAGCAGCTTTGGGGGCGGGGACACTGAAGCTTTCTTT. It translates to CASSFGGGDTEAFF.

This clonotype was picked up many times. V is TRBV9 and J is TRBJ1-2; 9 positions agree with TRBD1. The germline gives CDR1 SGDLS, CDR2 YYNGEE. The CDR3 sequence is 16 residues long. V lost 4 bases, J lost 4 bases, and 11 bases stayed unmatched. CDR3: CASSPRPGTGSYGYTF. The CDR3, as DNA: TGTGCCAGCAGCCCTCGTCCCGGGACAGGGAGCTATGGCTACACCTTC.

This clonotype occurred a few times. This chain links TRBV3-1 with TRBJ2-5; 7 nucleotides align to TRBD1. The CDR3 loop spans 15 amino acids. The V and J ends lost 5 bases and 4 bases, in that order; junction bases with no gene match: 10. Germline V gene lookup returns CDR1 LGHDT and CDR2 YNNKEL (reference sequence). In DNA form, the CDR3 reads TGTGCCAGCAGCATACGTGGGACAGAAGCAGAGACCCAGTACTTC. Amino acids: CASSIRGTEAETQYF.

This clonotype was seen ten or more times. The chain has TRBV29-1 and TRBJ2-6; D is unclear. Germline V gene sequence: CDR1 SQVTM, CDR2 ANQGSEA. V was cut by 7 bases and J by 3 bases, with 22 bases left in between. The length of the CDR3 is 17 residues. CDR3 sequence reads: CSGFVPSSTRGANVLTF. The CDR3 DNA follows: TGCAGCGGTTTCGTCCCTTCTTCGACCCGTGGGGCCAACGTCCTGACTTTC.

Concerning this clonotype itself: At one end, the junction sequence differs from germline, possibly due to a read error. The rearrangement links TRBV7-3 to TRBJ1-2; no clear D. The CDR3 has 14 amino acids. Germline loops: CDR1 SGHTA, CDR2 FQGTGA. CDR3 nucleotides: TGTGCCGGCAGCATAGCAAGGCCGGGGTCCGGCTACACCTTC. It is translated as CAGSIARPGSGYTF.

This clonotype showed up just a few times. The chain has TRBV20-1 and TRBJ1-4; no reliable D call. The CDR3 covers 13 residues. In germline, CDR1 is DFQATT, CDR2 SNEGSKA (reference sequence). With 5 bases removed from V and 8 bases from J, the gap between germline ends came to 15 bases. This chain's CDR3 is CSALRLNGEKLFF. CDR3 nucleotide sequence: TGCAGTGCTCTACGCCTTAACGGCGAAAAACTGTTTTTT.

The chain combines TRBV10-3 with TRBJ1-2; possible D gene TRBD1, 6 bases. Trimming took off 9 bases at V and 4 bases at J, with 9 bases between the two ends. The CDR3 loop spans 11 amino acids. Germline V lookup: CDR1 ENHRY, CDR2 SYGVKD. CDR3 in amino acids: CAIGQIYGYTF. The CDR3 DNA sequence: TGTGCCATTGGACAGATCTATGGCTACACCTTC.

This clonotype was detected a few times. The CDR3, as DNA: TGCGCCAGCAGCCAAGAACCAGGAAGTCCTGGGGCCAACGTCCTGACTTTC. Its translation: CASSQEPGSPGANVLTF. The V call is TRBV4-1, the J call TRBJ2-6; no definite D call. Germline values: CDR1 MGHRA, CDR2 YSYEKL. CDR3 length equals 17 residues. V was trimmed by 0 bases and J by 2 bases, leaving 11 bases between them.

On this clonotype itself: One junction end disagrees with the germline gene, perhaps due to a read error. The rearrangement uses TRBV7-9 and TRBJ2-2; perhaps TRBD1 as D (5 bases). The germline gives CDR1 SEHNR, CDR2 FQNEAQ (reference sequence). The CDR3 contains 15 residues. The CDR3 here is CASSVVGAQSGELFF. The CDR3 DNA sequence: TGTGCCAGCAGCGTAGTAGGGGCGCAATCCGGAGAGCTGTTTTTT. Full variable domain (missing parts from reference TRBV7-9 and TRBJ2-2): DTGVSQNPRHKITKRGQNVTFRCDPISEHNRLYWYRQTLGQGPEFLTYFQNEAQLEKSRLLSDRFSAERPKGSFSTLEIQRTEQGDSAMYLCASSVVGAQSGELFFGEGSRLTVL.

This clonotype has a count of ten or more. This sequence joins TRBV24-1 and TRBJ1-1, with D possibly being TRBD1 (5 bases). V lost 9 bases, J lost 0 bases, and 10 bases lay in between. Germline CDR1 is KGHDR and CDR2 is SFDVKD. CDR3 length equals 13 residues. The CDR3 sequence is CATDDRLNTEAFF. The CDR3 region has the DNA TGTGCCACCGACGACAGATTGAACACTGAAGCTTTCTTT.

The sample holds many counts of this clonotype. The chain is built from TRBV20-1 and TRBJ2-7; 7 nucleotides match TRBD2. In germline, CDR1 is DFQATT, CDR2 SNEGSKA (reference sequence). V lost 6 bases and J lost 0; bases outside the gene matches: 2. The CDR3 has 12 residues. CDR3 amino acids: CSALADSYEQYF. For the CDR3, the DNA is TGCAGTGCCCTAGCGGACTCCTACGAGCAGTACTTC.

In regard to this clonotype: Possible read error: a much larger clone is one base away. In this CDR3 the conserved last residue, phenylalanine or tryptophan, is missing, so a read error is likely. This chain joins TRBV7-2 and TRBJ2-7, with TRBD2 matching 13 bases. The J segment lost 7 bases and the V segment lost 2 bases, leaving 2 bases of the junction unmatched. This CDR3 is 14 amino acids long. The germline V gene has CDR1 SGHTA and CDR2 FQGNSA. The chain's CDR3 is CASSLRLAGGEQYL. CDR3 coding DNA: TGTGCCAGCAGCTTAAGACTAGCGGGAGGTGAGCAGTACCTC.

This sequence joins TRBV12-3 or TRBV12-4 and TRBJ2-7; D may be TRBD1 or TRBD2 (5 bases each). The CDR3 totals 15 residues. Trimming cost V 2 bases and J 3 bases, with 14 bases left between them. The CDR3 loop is CASSLTPGPLYEQYF. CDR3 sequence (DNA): TGTGCCAGCAGTTTAACACCGGGACCTCTCTACGAGCAGTACTTC.

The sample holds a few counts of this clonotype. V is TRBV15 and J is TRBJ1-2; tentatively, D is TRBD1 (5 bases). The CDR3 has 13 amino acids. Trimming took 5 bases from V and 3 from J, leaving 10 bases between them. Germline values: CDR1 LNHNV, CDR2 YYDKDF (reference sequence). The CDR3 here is CATSEGEDYGYTF. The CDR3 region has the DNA TGTGCCACCAGCGAAGGGGAAGACTATGGCTACACCTTC.

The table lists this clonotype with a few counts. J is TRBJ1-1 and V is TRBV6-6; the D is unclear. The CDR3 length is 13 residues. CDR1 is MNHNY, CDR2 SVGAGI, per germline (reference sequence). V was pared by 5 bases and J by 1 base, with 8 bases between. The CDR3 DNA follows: TGTGCCAGCAGTGACCAGCCGAACACTGAAGCTTTCTTT. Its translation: CASSDQPNTEAFF.

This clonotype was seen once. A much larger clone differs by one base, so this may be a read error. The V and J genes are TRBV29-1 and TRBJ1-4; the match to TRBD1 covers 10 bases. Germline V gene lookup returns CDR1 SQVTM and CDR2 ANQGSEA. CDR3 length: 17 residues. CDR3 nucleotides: TGCAGCGTGACGGGACAGGGGTCCTCGACAACTAATGAAAAACTGCTTTTT. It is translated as CSVTGQGSSTTNEKLLF.

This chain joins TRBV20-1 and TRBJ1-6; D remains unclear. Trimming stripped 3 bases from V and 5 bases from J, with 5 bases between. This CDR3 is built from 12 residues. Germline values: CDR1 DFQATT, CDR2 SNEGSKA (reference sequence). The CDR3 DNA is TGCAGTGCTAGTCAGCATAATTCACCCCTCCACTTT. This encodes CSASQHNSPLHF.

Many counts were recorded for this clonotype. Here the CDR3 DNA reads TGCAGTGCTAGTAAAGGGCATAGCAATCAGCCCCAGCATTTT. Encoded protein: CSASKGHSNQPQHF. This chain connects TRBV20-1 to TRBJ1-5; D gene uncertain. CDR3 size: 14 residues. Trimming took off 3 bases at V and 0 bases at J, with 9 bases between the two ends. Per germline, CDR1 DFQATT and CDR2 SNEGSKA (reference sequence).

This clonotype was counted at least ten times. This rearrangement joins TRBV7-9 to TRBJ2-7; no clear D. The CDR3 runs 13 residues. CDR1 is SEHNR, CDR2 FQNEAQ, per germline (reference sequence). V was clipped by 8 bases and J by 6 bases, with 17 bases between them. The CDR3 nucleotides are TGTGCCAGCGGGTGGGCCTCGGTCCCCGAGCAGTACTTC. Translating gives CASGWASVPEQYF.

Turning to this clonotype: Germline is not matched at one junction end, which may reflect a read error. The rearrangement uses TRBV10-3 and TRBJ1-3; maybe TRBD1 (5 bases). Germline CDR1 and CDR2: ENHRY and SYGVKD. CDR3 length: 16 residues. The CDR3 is CASSYRGPSSGNTIYF. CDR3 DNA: TGTGCCAGCAGTTATCGGGGCCCGAGCTCTGGAAACACCATATATTTT.

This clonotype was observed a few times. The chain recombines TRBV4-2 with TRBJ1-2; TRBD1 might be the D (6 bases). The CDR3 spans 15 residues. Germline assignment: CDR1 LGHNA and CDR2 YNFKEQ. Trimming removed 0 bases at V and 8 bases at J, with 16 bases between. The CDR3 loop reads CASSQDRAWTDGYTF. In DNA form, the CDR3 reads TGTGCCAGCAGCCAAGATCGGGCCTGGACAGACGGCTACACCTTC.

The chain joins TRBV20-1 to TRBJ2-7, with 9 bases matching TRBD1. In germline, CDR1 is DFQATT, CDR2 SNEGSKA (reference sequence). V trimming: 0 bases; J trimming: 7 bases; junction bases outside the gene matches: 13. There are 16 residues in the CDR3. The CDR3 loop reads CSARDRKGTGFGEQYF. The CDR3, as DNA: TGCAGTGCTAGAGATCGCAAAGGGACAGGGTTTGGAGAGCAGTACTTC.

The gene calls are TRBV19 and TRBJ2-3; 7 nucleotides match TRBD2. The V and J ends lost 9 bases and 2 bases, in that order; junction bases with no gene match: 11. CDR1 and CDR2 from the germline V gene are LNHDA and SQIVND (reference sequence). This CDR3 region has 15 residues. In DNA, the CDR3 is TGTGCCAGCACCCCGTCTAGCGGTTACACAGATACGCAGTATTTT. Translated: CASTPSSGYTDTQYF. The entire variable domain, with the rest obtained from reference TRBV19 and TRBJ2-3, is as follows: DGGITQSPKYLFRKEGQNVTLSCEQNLNHDAMYWYRQDPGQGLRLIYYSQIVNDFQKGDIAEGYSVSREKKESFPLTVTSAQKNPTAFYLCASTPSSGYTDTQYFGPGTRLTVL.

In nucleotides, the CDR3 is TGTGCCAGCAGCTTAGAGGGGGCAGGGAATGAGCAGTTCTTC. Its translation is CASSLEGAGNEQFF. V is TRBV7-8 and J is TRBJ2-1; 7 nucleotides agree with TRBD1. Germline CDR1 is SGHVS and CDR2 is FQNEAQ. The CDR3 contains 14 residues. V lost 1 base and J lost 7; bases outside the gene matches: 4.

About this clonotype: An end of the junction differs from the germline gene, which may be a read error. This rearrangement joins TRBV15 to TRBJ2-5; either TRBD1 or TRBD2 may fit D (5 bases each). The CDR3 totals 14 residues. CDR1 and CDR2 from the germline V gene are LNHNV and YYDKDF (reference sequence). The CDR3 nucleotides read TGTGCCGCCAGCAGTGGGACGGACCAAGAGACCCAGTACTTC. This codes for CAASSGTDQETQYF. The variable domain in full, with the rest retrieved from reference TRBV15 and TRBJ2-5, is DAMVIQNPRYQVTQFGKPVTLSCSQTLNHNVMYWYQQKSSQAPKLLFHYYDKDFNNEADTPDNFQSRRPNTSFCFLDIRSPGLGDTAMYLCAASSGTDQETQYFGPGTRLLVL.

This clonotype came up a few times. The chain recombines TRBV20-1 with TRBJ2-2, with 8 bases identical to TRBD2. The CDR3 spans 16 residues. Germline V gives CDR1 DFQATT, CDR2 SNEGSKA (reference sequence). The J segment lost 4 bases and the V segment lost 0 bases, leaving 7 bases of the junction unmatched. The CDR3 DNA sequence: TGCAGTGCTAGAGAAACGTTCGGGAGGGGCACCGGGGAGCTGTTTTTT. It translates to CSARETFGRGTGELFF.

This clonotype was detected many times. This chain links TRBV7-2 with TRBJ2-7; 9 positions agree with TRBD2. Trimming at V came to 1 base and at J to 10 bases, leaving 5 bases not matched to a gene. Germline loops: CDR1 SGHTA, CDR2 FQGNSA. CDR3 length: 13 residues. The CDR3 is CASSLVSSGIQYF. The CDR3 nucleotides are TGTGCCAGCAGCTTAGTATCTAGCGGGATTCAGTACTTC.

This CDR3 is CASSYTRTGGGYGYTF. In nucleotides, the CDR3 is TGTGCCAGCAGTTACACTAGGACAGGGGGTGGCTATGGCTACACCTTC. The chain has TRBV6-5 and TRBJ1-2; 10 bases align to TRBD1. Germline-derived CDR1 and CDR2 are MNHEY and SVGAGI. The CDR3 covers 16 residues. V shed 2 bases, J shed 4 bases, and the junction held 7 bases outside the gene matches.

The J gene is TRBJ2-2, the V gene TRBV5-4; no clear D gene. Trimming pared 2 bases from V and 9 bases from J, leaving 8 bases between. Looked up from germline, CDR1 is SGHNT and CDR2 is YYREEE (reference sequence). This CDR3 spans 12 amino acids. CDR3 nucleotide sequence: TGTGCCAGCAGCTTTTTATCAAGGGAGCTGTTTTTT. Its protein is CASSFLSRELFF. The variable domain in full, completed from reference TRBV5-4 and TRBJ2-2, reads ETGVTQSPTHLIKTRGQQVTLRCSSQSGHNTVSWYQQALGQGPQFIFQYYREEENGRGNFPPRFSGLQFPNYSSELNVNALELDDSALYLCASSFLSRELFFGEGSRLTVL.

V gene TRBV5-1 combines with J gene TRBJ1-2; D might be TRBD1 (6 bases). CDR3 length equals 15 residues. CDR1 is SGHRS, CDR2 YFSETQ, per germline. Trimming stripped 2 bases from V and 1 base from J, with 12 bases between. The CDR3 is CASSLGTNNNYGYTF. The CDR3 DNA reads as TGCGCCAGCAGCTTAGGGACAAATAATAACTATGGCTACACCTTC.